The 9 T cell receptor beta chains given below trace back to one sample, sequenced in a study of blood T cell repertoires in COVID-19. The assay was immunoSEQ multiplex PCR, and TCRdb's table has in-frame clones only and misses some. The table lists a few hundred thousand clones, less than 90% of them singletons. The sample comprised peripheral blood. These receptors all come from a man between 65 and 79 years old with acute or convalescent COVID-19.

The V gene is TRBV7-2, the J gene TRBJ2-1; TRBD2 matches 7 bases. The germline gives CDR1 SGHTA, CDR2 FQGNSA. The J segment lost 0 bases and the V segment lost 5 bases, leaving 4 bases of the junction unmatched. CDR3 length equals 15 residues. CDR3 protein: CASSQTGGSYNEQFF. The CDR3 DNA reads TGTGCCAGCAGCCAGACGGGGGGCTCCTACAATGAGCAGTTCTTC. Supplemented by reference TRBV7-2 and TRBJ2-1, the full variable domain reads GAGVSQSPSNKVTEKGKDVELRCDPISGHTALYWYRQSLGQGLEFLIYFQGNSAPDKSGLPSDRFSAERTGGSVSTLTIQRTQQEDSAVYLCASSQTGGSYNEQFFGPGTRLTVL.

This chain joins TRBV6-1 and TRBJ2-6; D might be TRBD2 (5 bases). CDR1 and CDR2 (germline): MNHNS, SASEGT. This CDR3 has 17 amino acids. Trimming removed 4 bases from V and 0 bases from J, with 13 bases in between. In DNA, the CDR3 is TGTGCCAGCAGTGGCGGACTTTCCGTCTCTGGGGCCAACGTCCTGACTTTC. Its translation is CASSGGLSVSGANVLTF.

The rearrangement links TRBV3-1 (or the pseudogene TRBV3-2) to TRBJ2-7; 9 nucleotides align to TRBD2. Germline CDR1 is LGHDT and CDR2 is YNNKEL (reference sequence). This CDR3 region has 14 residues. After removal of 4 bases from V and 3 bases from J, the junction contained 4 bases not matched to a gene. The CDR3 DNA reads TGTGCCAGCAGCCTACTTAGCGGGAGCTACGAGCAGTACTTC. As protein: CASSLLSGSYEQYF.

The rearrangement joins TRBV13 to TRBJ2-7; TRBD2 matches 9 bases. The CDR3 length is 16 residues. V dropped 5 bases and J dropped 0; count of bases not matched to a gene: 8. Germline V lookup: CDR1 PRHDT, CDR2 FYEKMQ (reference sequence). The DNA of the CDR3 is TGTGCCAGCAGCCGCGGGGGGGTAGCGGGCTCCTACGAGCAGTACTTC. Translated, it gives CASSRGGVAGSYEQYF.

This rearrangement joins TRBV18 to TRBJ2-3; 9 nucleotides line up with TRBD2. Germline CDR1 KGHSH, CDR2 LQKENI. The CDR3 totals 16 residues. The V gene end was trimmed by 4 bases and the J gene end by 1 base; junction bases not matched to a gene: 6. CDR3 residues: CASSLNSGSGTDTQYF. CDR3 sequence (DNA): TGTGCCAGCTCACTGAATAGCGGGAGCGGCACAGATACGCAGTATTTT.

The chain is built from TRBV4-1 and TRBJ2-1; 12 nucleotides line up with TRBD2. Germline CDR1 is MGHRA and CDR2 is YSYEKL. The CDR3 covers 18 residues. J was trimmed by 1 base and V by 1 base; bases with no gene match: 5. The CDR3 sequence: CASSQGLAGVVSYNEQFF. The CDR3 region has the DNA TGCGCCAGCAGCCAAGGACTAGCGGGAGTGGTATCCTACAATGAGCAGTTCTTC.

J is TRBJ2-7 and V is TRBV5-8; D is possibly TRBD2 (6 bases). Germline V CDR1 and CDR2: SGHTS, YDEGEE. The CDR3 has 14 residues. The V and J ends lost 4 bases and 3 bases respectively, with 14 bases between them. This chain's CDR3 is CASSPRLGGYEQYF. The CDR3 bases are TGTGCCAGCAGCCCCCGACTAGGCGGCTACGAGCAGTACTTC.

J is TRBJ2-7 and V is TRBV29-1; D is unclear. The germline V and J ends were trimmed by 3 bases and 6 bases, with 9 bases remaining between them. CDR3 length: 11 residues. CDR1 is SQVTM and CDR2 is ANQGSEA in the germline V gene. CDR3: CSVDGGSEQYF. CDR3 DNA sequence: TGCAGCGTTGACGGTGGTAGCGAGCAGTACTTC.

The rearrangement links TRBV18 to TRBJ2-2; 7 bases match TRBD2. The CDR3 extends over 15 amino acids. CDR1 and CDR2 (germline): KGHSH, LQKENI. V shed 3 bases and J 3 bases; nucleotides not matched to a gene: 4. The DNA for the CDR3 is TGTGCCAGCTCACCGGCTCTAGCGGACACCGGGGAGCTGTTTTTT. It encodes CASSPALADTGELFF.